This passage covers 11 T cell receptor beta chains from one sample sequenced in a study of cytomegalovirus exposure and HLA in healthy donors. The primer mix had 60 Vbeta and 13 Jbeta primers. Only in-frame clones appear in the TCRdb table, and some are missing; sequencing was by immunoSEQ multiplex PCR. The table includes 150,000 or so clones, over 80% detected once. The sequenced sample consisted of PBMCs. The receptor set was obtained from a woman in her fifties or sixties in good health and CMV-seropositive.

J is TRBJ1-3 and V is TRBV4-1, with D maybe TRBD1 (6 bases). The CDR3 is 15 residues long. Per germline, CDR1 MGHRA and CDR2 YSYEKL. Between the trimmed V and J ends, which lost 6 bases and 3 bases, there was a span of 15 bases. This chain's CDR3 is CASRAIGGVGNTIYF. In DNA, the CDR3 is TGCGCCAGCAGGGCAATAGGGGGGGTTGGAAACACCATATATTTT.

The chain combines TRBV15 with TRBJ1-2, with 10 bases aligning to TRBD1. This CDR3 has 15 residues. Germline CDR1 LNHNV, CDR2 YYDKDF (reference sequence). The V gene end was trimmed by 0 bases and the J gene end by 5 bases; junction bases not matched to a gene: 3. CDR3 protein: CATSRDEGQGYGYTF. The DNA for the CDR3 is TGTGCCACCAGCAGAGATGAGGGACAGGGGTATGGCTACACCTTC.

This chain links TRBV18 with TRBJ1-1, with a possible D match to TRBD1 (5 bases). The CDR3 is made up of 17 amino acids. Germline loops: CDR1 KGHSH, CDR2 LQKENI. V lost 3 bases, J lost 9 bases, and 26 bases lay in between. CDR3 nucleotide sequence: TGTGCCAGCTCACCGTCTGGCACAGGAGAAGCCACGGGCCAAGCTTTCTTT. Amino acids: CASSPSGTGEATGQAFF.

This clone showed up just a few times. J is TRBJ1-4 and V is TRBV10-3; D may be TRBD1 (6 bases). V was clipped by 3 bases and J by 5 bases, with 10 bases between them. The CDR3 consists of 14 residues. Germline lookup yields CDR1 ENHRY and CDR2 SYGVKD. CDR3 sequence reads: CAISDNRENEKLFF. The CDR3 region has the DNA TGTGCCATCAGTGATAACAGGGAGAATGAAAAACTGTTTTTT.

This rearrangement joins TRBV6-4 to TRBJ1-5, with D maybe TRBD1 (6 bases). V lost 3 bases, J lost 2 bases, and 8 bases lay in between. The CDR3 is 14 amino acids. Germline V lookup: CDR1 MRHNA, CDR2 SNTAGT. In nucleotides, the CDR3 is TGTGCCAGCAGTGAAGCAGGGGGCAATCAGCCCCAGCATTTT. This sequence encodes CASSEAGGNQPQHF.

This rearrangement joins TRBV19 to TRBJ1-1, with TRBD1 identical over 7 bases. V lost 1 base, J lost 1 base, and 3 bases stayed unmatched. There are 15 residues in the CDR3. Germline CDR1 reads LNHDA; CDR2 reads SQIVND (reference sequence). The CDR3 DNA is TGTGCCAGTAGTATAGCCGGGACAGAGAACACTGAAGCTTTCTTT. It translates to CASSIAGTENTEAFF. Full variable domain (remainder filled in from reference TRBV19 and TRBJ1-1): DGGITQSPKYLFRKEGQNVTLSCEQNLNHDAMYWYRQDPGQGLRLIYYSQIVNDFQKGDIAEGYSVSREKKESFPLTVTSAQKNPTAFYLCASSIAGTENTEAFFGQGTRLTVV.

The gene calls are TRBV11-2 and TRBJ2-1, with D possibly being TRBD2 (5 bases). The CDR3 is 15 amino acids. CDR1 is SGHAT, CDR2 FQNNGV, per germline. Trimming stripped 5 bases from V and 3 bases from J, with 14 bases between. As DNA, the CDR3 is TGTGCCAGCAGCCCGGGGTTGAGGGTCTACAATGAGCAGTTCTTC. Its protein is CASSPGLRVYNEQFF.

The chain couples TRBV11-1 to TRBJ2-3; D may be TRBD2 (5 bases). Trimming took off 5 bases at V and 1 base at J, with 13 bases between the two ends. Germline V CDR1 and CDR2: SGHAT, FQDESV (reference sequence). CDR3 length: 15 amino acids. In DNA, the CDR3 is TGTGCCAGCAGCGTCCCGGGGTCACGCACAGATACGCAGTATTTT. Translated, it gives CASSVPGSRTDTQYF.

J is TRBJ1-6 and V is TRBV27; 7 bases are shared with TRBD1. Unmatched junction bases numbered 5, after V lost 8 bases and J lost 4 bases. This CDR3 is 14 amino acids long. Germline CDR1 reads MNHEY; CDR2 reads SMNVEV (reference sequence). The CDR3 loop is CASAWDRYNSPLHF. CDR3 nucleotides: TGTGCCAGCGCTTGGGACAGATATAATTCACCCCTCCACTTT.

The chain links TRBV5-4 to TRBJ2-3; the D is unclear. The CDR3 loop spans 15 amino acids. Germline values: CDR1 SGHNT, CDR2 YYREEE (reference sequence). The V end lost 2 bases, the J end lost 0 bases, and 10 bases lay between the germline ends. This CDR3 is CASSLGTISTDTQYF. Here the CDR3 DNA reads TGTGCCAGCAGCTTAGGAACTATCAGCACAGATACGCAGTATTTT.

This chain joins TRBV28 and TRBJ2-1; TRBD2 agrees at 12 bases. Germline trimming cut 5 bases from V and 8 bases from J; bases unmatched to any gene: 7. Germline V lookup: CDR1 MDHEN, CDR2 SYDVKM. This CDR3 is 15 amino acids long. The CDR3 here is CASSPLAGGPYEQFF. Here the CDR3 DNA reads TGTGCCAGCAGTCCGCTAGCGGGAGGGCCCTATGAGCAGTTCTTC. The full variable domain, its missing parts supplied by reference TRBV28 and TRBJ2-1, is DVKVTQSSRYLVKRTGEKVFLECVQDMDHENMFWYRQDPGLGLRLIYFSYDVKMKEKGDIPEGYSVSREKKERFSLILESASTNQTSMYLCASSPLAGGPYEQFFGPGTRLTVL.